The present entry profiles one T cell receptor (beta chain) with its context. What it recognizes is unknown. Unique molecular identifiers were used in preparing the TCRbeta library. TCRdb itself ran the PCR reads through MiXCR, one entry per CDR3 protein. The sample carries a few hundred thousand distinct CDR3 sequences, roughly 13% recorded once. The sample belongs to a study of T-cell reconstitution after alpha-beta-depleted transplantation in children. Notes on the study in general: At one year after transplant, newly produced T cells mostly accounted for T-cell counts and diversity. Some patients owed their high day-60 TCRbeta diversity to surviving recipient T cells and thymic progenitors. Expanded clones from the graft, numbering several hundred, reportedly supplied alpha-beta T cells about two months after transplant.

This CDR3 region has 14 residues. Germline values: CDR1 SGHKS, CDR2 YYEKEE (reference sequence). Trimming at V came to 4 bases and at J to 3 bases, leaving 5 bases not matched to a gene. The receptor comes from a male patient under 18 who had a stem cell transplant for acute myeloid leukemia, so the T cells may come from the graft donor. This sequence joins TRBV5-5 and TRBJ2-7, with 9 bases matching TRBD1. The sequencing used PBMCs, mostly from graft donor cells, collected 360 days after TCRalphabeta/CD19-depleted stem cell transplant. CDR3 sequence: CASSAGQGGYEQYF. In DNA form, the CDR3 reads TGTGCCAGCAGCGCGGGACAGGGAGGCTACGAGCAGTACTTC.